Each of the 21 T cell receptor beta chains below was sequenced from the same sample in a study of T cell changes during pregnancy in multiple sclerosis. TCRdb's copy holds only in-frame clones and misses some; the assay was immunoSEQ multiplex PCR. Of some 49,000 clones listed, around 87% are singletons. Sequences were derived from peripheral blood, sampled after pregnancy. Every receptor here comes from a female donor in good health, enrolled as a control in a pregnancy study.

The chain has TRBV10-3 and TRBJ1-1; D perhaps matches TRBD1 (5 bases). The V and J ends lost 10 bases and 1 base respectively, with 16 bases between them. This CDR3 is 14 amino acids long. Germline-derived CDR1 and CDR2 are ENHRY and SYGVKD. The CDR3 is CASVRGGENTEAFF. CDR3 coding DNA: TGTGCCAGCGTACGGGGAGGGGAGAACACTGAAGCTTTCTTT.

CDR3 protein: CASSPLVDTQYF. The CDR3 bases are TGTGCCAGCAGCCCCCTAGTCGATACGCAGTATTTT. The V gene is TRBV7-8, the J gene TRBJ2-3; the D is unclear. V gave up 5 bases and J gave up 6 bases, with 9 bases separating them. CDR1 SGHVS and CDR2 FQNEAQ come from the germline V gene. This CDR3 region has 12 residues.

The chain couples TRBV5-1 to TRBJ2-5; D gene uncertain. The CDR3 has 15 amino acids. V was clipped by 4 bases and J by 5 bases, with 18 bases between them. Germline CDR1 reads SGHRS; CDR2 reads YFSETQ. In nucleotides, the CDR3 is TGCGCCAGCAGCGTTAAGCGCGGTCAGAGGGAGACCCAGTACTTC. Its protein product is CASSVKRGQRETQYF.

The genes are TRBV18 and TRBJ2-7; TRBD2 matches at 9 bases. CDR1 is KGHSH, CDR2 LQKENI, per germline. The CDR3 covers 15 residues. V shed 4 bases, J shed 2 bases, and the junction held 6 bases outside the gene matches. The CDR3 loop is CASSLKRGDTYEQYF. The DNA of the CDR3 is TGTGCCAGCTCACTGAAGCGGGGGGATACCTACGAGCAGTACTTC.

J is TRBJ1-2 and V is TRBV4-1; possibly TRBD1 for D (5 bases). The length of the CDR3 is 15 residues. The V end was cut by 1 base, the J end by 0 bases, with 9 bases between. Germline V gene lookup returns CDR1 MGHRA and CDR2 YSYEKL. DNA for the CDR3: TGCGCCAGCAGCCAAGGCCAGGGATCTAACTATGGCTACACCTTC. Translated: CASSQGQGSNYGYTF.

This sequence joins TRBV7-6 and TRBJ2-1; TRBD2 matches at 7 bases. After removal of 5 bases from V and 7 bases from J, the junction contained 8 bases not matched to a gene. The CDR3 totals 14 residues. Germline CDR1 SGHVS, CDR2 FNYEAQ. CDR3 residues: CASSRTREWNEQFF. DNA of the CDR3: TGTGCCAGCAGCCGGACTAGAGAGTGGAATGAGCAGTTCTTC.

CDR3 DNA: TGTGCCAGCACAAAATCGACAGGGGCTGCCCTCTACGAGCAGTACTTC. Its protein product is CASTKSTGAALYEQYF. The chain couples TRBV25-1 to TRBJ2-7; 8 bases align to TRBD1. The CDR3 covers 16 residues. Germline CDR1 reads MGHDK; CDR2 reads SYGVNS. Trimming at V came to 7 bases and at J to 3 bases, leaving 14 bases not matched to a gene.

This clone was counted a few times. The chain employs TRBV6-1 and TRBJ1-5, with unresolved D. Germline V lookup: CDR1 MNHNS, CDR2 SASEGT. Trimming removed 6 bases at V and 5 bases at J, with 14 bases between. This CDR3 is 14 amino acids long. As DNA, the CDR3 is TGTGCCAGCAGCCTAGAGGACGGGGATCAGCCCCAGCATTTT. Protein sequence: CASSLEDGDQPQHF.

This clone is medium-sized in the sample. This chain uses TRBV6-4 with TRBJ2-1, with TRBD2 matching over 10 bases. Germline V gene data show CDR1 as MRHNA and CDR2 as SNTAGT. V lost 0 bases, J lost 6 bases, and 2 bases stayed unmatched. The CDR3 sequence is 15 residues long. CDR3 region: CASSDSSGGANEQFF. The CDR3 DNA reads TGTGCCAGCAGTGACTCGAGCGGGGGGGCCAATGAGCAGTTCTTC.

The rearrangement uses TRBV7-2 and TRBJ2-7, with 10 bases aligning to TRBD2. The CDR3 loop spans 16 amino acids. V was pared by 5 bases and J by 2 bases, with 9 bases of the junction left unmatched. CDR1 is SGHTA and CDR2 is FQGNSA in the germline V gene. CDR3 coding DNA: TGTGCCAGCAGCCGAGCCAGCGGGGGGGCCGCCTACGAGCAGTACTTC. This translates into CASSRASGGAAYEQYF.

The chain has TRBV20-1 and TRBJ1-2; possibly TRBD1 for D (5 bases). Germline CDR1 DFQATT, CDR2 SNEGSKA (reference sequence). The V end was cut by 3 bases, the J end by 7 bases, with 6 bases between. The CDR3 runs 10 residues. CDR3 sequence (DNA): TGCAGTGCTAGCGGGGGTGGCTACACCTTC. Protein: CSASGGGYTF.

The J gene is TRBJ2-5, the V gene TRBV28; no firm D call. Per germline, CDR1 MDHEN and CDR2 SYDVKM. The CDR3 is 11 residues long. The germline V and J ends were trimmed by 3 bases and 5 bases, with 4 bases remaining between them. The CDR3 sequence is CASSFEETQYF. As DNA, the CDR3 is TGTGCCAGCAGTTTTGAGGAGACCCAGTACTTC.

The chain joins TRBV18 to TRBJ1-6; D unresolved. Between the trimmed V and J ends, which lost 5 bases and 9 bases, there was a span of 11 bases. This CDR3 has 13 amino acids. In germline, CDR1 is KGHSH, CDR2 LQKENI. The CDR3 sequence is CASSRGEGSPLHF. The CDR3 region has the DNA TGTGCCAGCTCAAGAGGAGAGGGTTCACCCCTCCACTTT.

The rearrangement uses TRBV29-1 and TRBJ2-1; no firm D call. This CDR3 has 11 residues. Germline V CDR1 and CDR2: SQVTM, ANQGSEA. V was shortened by 6 bases and J by 5 bases, with 8 bases between the two germline ends. The CDR3 sequence: CSVPSNNEQFF. CDR3 bases: TGCAGCGTACCCAGTAACAATGAGCAGTTCTTC.

By share, this clone ranks as medium-sized (0.01 to 0.1%). The chain uses TRBV6-1 and TRBJ1-6, with D hard to call. The germline gives CDR1 MNHNS, CDR2 SASEGT. The CDR3 has 14 residues. Trimming removed 3 bases at V and 7 bases at J, with 10 bases between. The CDR3 is CASSEAHENSPLHF. CDR3 nucleotide sequence: TGTGCCAGCAGTGAGGCACACGAAAATTCACCCCTCCACTTT.

This clone was observed once. The chain employs TRBV9 and TRBJ1-1, with TRBD1 identical over 7 bases. After removal of 4 bases from V and 4 bases from J, the junction contained 10 bases not matched to a gene. Looked up from germline, CDR1 is SGDLS and CDR2 is YYNGEE. CDR3 length: 15 residues. The CDR3 DNA is TGTGCCAGCAGCCCCCACCAGGGGGGTAGCACTGAAGCTTTCTTT. This translates into CASSPHQGGSTEAFF.

This CDR3 reads CASSMTDNTEAFF. The CDR3 DNA reads as TGTGCCAGTAGTATGACAGATAACACTGAAGCTTTCTTT. The chain has TRBV19 and TRBJ1-1, with D possibly TRBD1 on 5 matching bases. CDR3 length equals 13 residues. CDR1 is LNHDA, CDR2 SQIVND, per germline (reference sequence). V was clipped by 3 bases and J by 2 bases, with 7 bases between them.

The V gene is TRBV6-5, the J gene TRBJ2-1; 9 nucleotides agree with TRBD1. Germline V CDR1 and CDR2: MNHEY, SVGAGI. Unmatched junction bases numbered 6, after V lost 10 bases and J lost 5 bases. The CDR3 runs to 13 residues. The CDR3 DNA reads as TGTGCCACCTACCGGGACAGGGACAATGAGCAGTTCTTC. Amino acid sequence: CATYRDRDNEQFF.

This clone has only one observation. The chain uses TRBV4-1 and TRBJ2-5, with a possible D match to TRBD2 (6 bases). Germline V gene sequence: CDR1 MGHRA, CDR2 YSYEKL. The CDR3 has 17 amino acids. Between the trimmed V and J ends, which lost 5 bases and 4 bases, there was a span of 23 bases. The CDR3 DNA reads as TGCGCCAGCAGCACACGAACCCTGGGACTGAGGGGAGAGACCCAGTACTTC. This sequence encodes CASSTRTLGLRGETQYF.

This rearrangement joins TRBV5-1 to TRBJ2-7; the D is unclear. The CDR3 is 13 residues long. CDR1 and CDR2 (germline): SGHRS, YFSETQ. Trimming took 1 base from V and 2 from J, leaving 7 bases between them. DNA for the CDR3: TGCGCCAGCAGCTTGCACGGAGCCTACGAGCAGTACTTC. It translates to CASSLHGAYEQYF.

The rearrangement joins TRBV27 to TRBJ1-1, with D possibly matching TRBD1 (6 bases). The CDR3 length is 14 residues. V was shortened by 3 bases and J by 4 bases, with 12 bases between the two germline ends. Germline V lookup: CDR1 MNHEY, CDR2 SMNVEV (reference sequence). CDR3 in amino acids: CASSLGGAGTEAFF. The CDR3 region has the DNA TGTGCCAGCAGTTTGGGGGGGGCGGGCACTGAAGCTTTCTTT.